These 6 T cell receptor beta chains were sequenced from one sample in a study of kidney transplant recipient with SARS-CoV-2 infection. TCRdb passed the reads through MiXCR, listing each CDR3 protein once. This repertoire shows 200,000 to 300,000 distinct CDR3 sequences, around 26% found once; its top ten account for almost 7.5%. The input for sequencing was a blood sample, taken at baseline and on roughly day 120 from a kidney transplant recipient. These receptors were collected from a young adult male patient who had COVID-19 and was a kidney transplant recipient. These T cells may partly come from the graft donor.

This clonotype was observed at least ten times. In nucleotides, the CDR3 is TGCAGTGCTAGAGTGGCGGGGGGCTACGAGCAGTACTTC. Protein: CSARVAGGYEQYF. V usage is TRBV20-1 and J usage is TRBJ2-7, with 8 positions matching TRBD2. CDR1 is DFQATT, CDR2 SNEGSKA, per germline (reference sequence). This CDR3 comprises 13 residues. J was trimmed by 3 bases and V by 1 base; bases with no gene match: 2.

This clonotype came up many times. This chain joins TRBV19 and TRBJ1-5; D not resolved. The CDR3 has 15 amino acids. The germline V gene encodes CDR1 LNHDA and CDR2 SQIVND (reference sequence). V was clipped by 0 bases and J by 5 bases, with 11 bases between them. For the CDR3, the DNA is TGTGCCAGTAGTATAGACCACGGACGGGATCAGCCCCAGCATTTT. It is translated as CASSIDHGRDQPQHF.

With respect to this clonotype: A single base separates this from a much larger clone, so it may be a read error. The J gene is TRBJ2-2, the V gene TRBV18; tentatively, D is TRBD2 (5 bases). The CDR3 has 11 residues. CDR1 KGHSH and CDR2 LQKENI come from the germline V gene. The CDR3 sequence: CASSVTGVLFF. DNA of the CDR3: TGTGCCAGCTCGGTCACCGGGGTGCTGTTTTTT.

This clonotype was seen repeatedly, ten times or more. The chain combines TRBV20-1 with TRBJ1-5; unclear D gene. CDR3 length: 12 residues. Germline CDR1 DFQATT, CDR2 SNEGSKA (reference sequence). V was cut by 7 bases and J by 5 bases, with 12 bases left in between. The CDR3 DNA reads TGCAGTGGGGAGGGAACGGATCAGCCCCAGCATTTT. Protein sequence: CSGEGTDQPQHF.

Concerning this clonotype itself: A much larger clone differs by one base, so this may be a read error. The CDR3 sequence: CAWKDPGRYNSPIHF. CDR3 nucleotide sequence: TGTGCCTGGAAGGATCCGGGACGGTATAATTCACCCATCCACTTT. The chain links TRBV30 to TRBJ1-6; a weak D match, TRBD1 (5 bases). CDR3 length: 15 amino acids. From germline, CDR1 is GTSNPN and CDR2 SVGIG (reference sequence).

J is TRBJ1-6 and V is TRBV5-6; no reliable D call. Germline V gene lookup returns CDR1 SGHDT and CDR2 YYEEEE. The CDR3 runs to 13 residues. The V gene lost 4 bases and the J gene lost 0 bases, with 2 bases spanning the gap. This CDR3 is CASSASYNSPLHF. The CDR3 DNA follows: TGTGCCAGCAGCGCCTCCTATAATTCACCCCTCCACTTT. The full variable domain, in which reference TRBV5-6 and TRBJ1-6 provide the parts outside the CDR3, is DAGVTQSPTHLIKTRGQQVTLRCSPKSGHDTVSWYQQALGQGPQFIFQYYEEEERQRGNFPDRFSGHQFPNYSSELNVNALLLGDSALYLCASSASYNSPLHFGNGTRLTVT.